The 21 T cell receptor beta chains given below trace back to one sample, sequenced in a study of blood T cell repertoires in COVID-19. Only in-frame clones appear in the TCRdb table, and some are missing; sequencing was by immunoSEQ multiplex PCR. The table has about 90,000 clones, more than 80% seen once. Sequencing input: peripheral blood. These receptors all come from a man aged 45-65 years with COVID-19, enrolled during active disease.

The chain recombines TRBV7-3 with TRBJ2-5, with a possible D match to TRBD2 (6 bases). V lost 5 bases and J 5 bases, leaving 12 bases between the germline ends. The CDR3 length is 13 residues. Germline assignment: CDR1 SGHTA and CDR2 FQGTGA. The CDR3 nucleotides are TGTGCCAGCAGCCACCGTGGGGGGGAGACCCAGTACTTC. Its protein is CASSHRGGETQYF.

The chain combines TRBV30 with TRBJ1-5; D remains ambiguous. The CDR3 sequence is 13 residues long. CDR1 and CDR2 (germline): GTSNPN, SVGIG (reference sequence). Trimming took 0 bases from V and 6 from J, leaving 9 bases between them. This CDR3 reads CAWSVKGSQPQHF. DNA of the CDR3: TGTGCCTGGAGTGTAAAAGGGAGTCAGCCCCAGCATTTT.

The chain combines TRBV7-2 with TRBJ1-6; 10 positions agree with TRBD1. From germline, CDR1 is SGHTA and CDR2 FQGNSA. The ends lost 5 bases at V and 7 bases at J; junction bases unmatched: 5. CDR3 length equals 15 residues. This CDR3 is CASSPRDRGNSPLHF. The DNA for the CDR3 is TGTGCCAGCAGCCCGAGGGACAGGGGAAATTCACCCCTCCACTTT.

This clone was seen more than once but under ten times. Here the CDR3 DNA reads TGTGCCAGCAGCCTTTACGCTCGACAGGGAGCTACTGGCTACACCTTC. This sequence encodes CASSLYARQGATGYTF. V is TRBV28 and J is TRBJ1-2, with 7 bases matching TRBD1. After removal of 6 bases from V and 7 bases from J, the junction contained 17 bases not matched to a gene. CDR3 length: 16 residues. Per the germline V gene, CDR1 is MDHEN and CDR2 is SYDVKM.

The CDR3 loop is CASSLGTGELFF. The CDR3 nucleotides read TGCGCCAGCAGTCTCGGGACCGGGGAGCTGTTTTTT. The chain employs TRBV10-1 and TRBJ2-2; D is undetermined. Germline CDR1 is WNHNN and CDR2 is SYGVQD (reference sequence). V lost 5 bases to trimming and J lost 5 bases, with 6 bases between them. This CDR3 comprises 12 residues.

The chain has TRBV6-2 or TRBV6-3 and TRBJ1-5, with D possibly TRBD1 on 5 matching bases. Between the trimmed V and J ends, which lost 5 bases and 9 bases, there was a span of 17 bases. Looked up from germline, CDR1 is MNHEY and CDR2 is SVGEGT. The CDR3 is 14 amino acids. CDR3 DNA: TGTGCCAGCAGTCAACCGGGGGACGCTCGGCCCCAGCATTTT. As protein: CASSQPGDARPQHF.

The chain uses TRBV19 and TRBJ1-2; D gene uncertain. V lost 3 bases, J lost 0 bases, and 5 bases lay in between. CDR1 is LNHDA, CDR2 SQIVND, per germline (reference sequence). This CDR3 is built from 13 residues. The CDR3 nucleotides read TGTGCCAGTAGTATGCGGACTAACTATGGCTACACCTTC. It translates to CASSMRTNYGYTF.

This clone was detected once. The chain uses TRBV5-1 and TRBJ2-7; D is possibly TRBD1 (7 bases). Germline CDR1 and CDR2: SGHRS and YFSETQ. Between the trimmed V and J ends, which lost 4 bases and 5 bases, there was a span of 19 bases. CDR3 length: 15 amino acids. The CDR3 DNA is TGCGCCAGCAGCGGCATGGGCAGGGGGGTCCACGAGCAGTACTTC. This codes for CASSGMGRGVHEQYF.

This CDR3 is CASSLVSRGSNSPLHF. In nucleotides, the CDR3 is TGTGCCAGCAGCTTAGTGTCCAGGGGGAGTAATTCACCCCTCCACTTT. The V and J genes are TRBV7-6 and TRBJ1-6, with 7 bases identical to TRBD1. Trimming cost V 1 base and J 6 bases; bases outside gene matches: 6. This CDR3 spans 16 amino acids. Germline V lookup: CDR1 SGHVS, CDR2 FNYEAQ.

The V call is TRBV29-1, the J call TRBJ1-2, with 8 bases matching TRBD1. The CDR3 runs 14 residues. The germline V gene has CDR1 SQVTM and CDR2 ANQGSEA. V lost 7 bases to trimming and J lost 4 bases; unmatched junction nucleotides: 11. This CDR3 is CSAPRQGSTYGYTF. CDR3 coding DNA: TGCAGCGCCCCCCGACAGGGGTCGACCTATGGCTACACCTTC.

The V and J genes are TRBV30 and TRBJ1-3; 8 bases match TRBD1. CDR1 is GTSNPN and CDR2 is SVGIG in the germline V gene (reference sequence). The CDR3 is 15 amino acids. V lost 0 bases to trimming and J lost 1 base; unmatched junction nucleotides: 2. The CDR3 loop reads CAWSVGTGSGNTIYF. The CDR3 bases are TGTGCCTGGAGTGTAGGGACAGGTTCTGGAAACACCATATATTTT.

This clone appeared a few times. The genes are TRBV15 and TRBJ2-1; TRBD1 is a possible D gene (5 bases). Deletions cut 1 base from V and 0 bases from J, with 19 bases between. This CDR3 spans 19 amino acids. CDR1 is LNHNV, CDR2 YYDKDF, per germline (reference sequence). DNA of the CDR3: TGTGCCACCAGCAGAGTTTGGGGCCCCAGGGCCCTCTCCTACAATGAGCAGTTCTTC. Its protein product is CATSRVWGPRALSYNEQFF. The full variable domain, its missing parts supplied by reference TRBV15 and TRBJ2-1, is DAMVIQNPRYQVTQFGKPVTLSCSQTLNHNVMYWYQQKSSQAPKLLFHYYDKDFNNEADTPDNFQSRRPNTSFCFLDIRSPGLGDTAMYLCATSRVWGPRALSYNEQFFGPGTRLTVL.

This clone occurred once. The chain is built from TRBV3-1 (or the pseudogene TRBV3-2) and TRBJ2-1, with 7 bases lining up with TRBD2. This CDR3 has 17 residues. Trimming at V came to 0 bases and at J to 0 bases, leaving 5 bases not matched to a gene. Looked up from germline, CDR1 is LGHDT and CDR2 is YNNKEL (reference sequence). The CDR3 bases are TGTGCCAGCAGCCAAGAAGGGACTACCAACTCCTACAATGAGCAGTTCTTC. Protein sequence: CASSQEGTTNSYNEQFF.

As for this clone: The junction departs from the called germline gene at one end, perhaps through a read error. The chain is built from TRBV5-1 and TRBJ2-7; TRBD2 matches at 7 bases. CDR3 size: 14 residues. Germline lookup yields CDR1 SGHRS and CDR2 YFSETQ. CDR3 sequence (DNA): TGCGCCAGCAACTTGGGGGAGGGCGGTTACGAGCAGTACTTC. Protein: CASNLGEGGYEQYF.

This clone showed up just a few times. V and J are TRBV28 and TRBJ1-5; D is perhaps TRBD1 (5 bases). The V gene lost 2 bases and the J gene lost 1 base, with 9 bases spanning the gap. CDR1 is MDHEN, CDR2 SYDVKM, per germline. CDR3 length: 15 residues. As DNA, the CDR3 is TGTGCCAGCAGTTTACCTCGGGGGAGCAATCAGCCCCAGCATTTT. As protein: CASSLPRGSNQPQHF.

V is TRBV4-1 and J is TRBJ1-5, with D perhaps TRBD1 (5 bases). This CDR3 has 14 residues. CDR1 is MGHRA and CDR2 is YSYEKL in the germline V gene. Trimming left V 4 bases short and J 3 bases short, with 10 bases between. Here the CDR3 reads CASSPRQNNQPQHF. In DNA form, the CDR3 reads TGCGCCAGCAGCCCCCGACAGAACAATCAGCCCCAGCATTTT.

The V gene is TRBV19, the J gene TRBJ2-1; D not certain. Germline V gives CDR1 LNHDA, CDR2 SQIVND (reference sequence). V lost 3 bases and J lost 0, with 6 bases in between. This CDR3 comprises 14 residues. Written as DNA, the CDR3 is TGTGCCAGTAGTATGGAGAGCTCCTACAATGAGCAGTTCTTC. Encoded protein: CASSMESSYNEQFF.

The chain has TRBV7-9 and TRBJ1-1; possible D gene TRBD1, 5 bases. V lost 1 base, J lost 0 bases, and 12 bases lay in between. In germline, CDR1 is SEHNR, CDR2 FQNEAQ (reference sequence). This CDR3 spans 16 amino acids. In nucleotides, the CDR3 is TGTGCCAGCAGCTTAGAGGGGTTCGGGTTGAACACTGAAGCTTTCTTT. Its translation is CASSLEGFGLNTEAFF.

The rearrangement joins TRBV11-3 to TRBJ2-2; a weak D match, TRBD2 (6 bases). The CDR3 is made up of 14 amino acids. The V end lost 2 bases, the J end lost 6 bases, and 10 bases lay between the germline ends. Per germline, CDR1 SGHNT and CDR2 YENEEA. This CDR3 reads CASSLLWGAGELFF. The CDR3 DNA reads TGTGCCAGCAGCTTATTATGGGGGGCCGGGGAGCTGTTTTTT.

V and J are TRBV5-1 and TRBJ2-5; 11 bases align to TRBD2. The germline V gene has CDR1 SGHRS and CDR2 YFSETQ. CDR3 size: 15 residues. V shed 3 bases, J shed 0 bases, and the junction held 1 base outside the gene matches. CDR3 amino acids: CASSSTSGDQETQYF. The CDR3 bases are TGCGCCAGCAGCTCGACTAGCGGGGACCAAGAGACCCAGTACTTC.

The chain links TRBV18 to TRBJ1-2, with unresolved D. The germline V gene encodes CDR1 KGHSH and CDR2 LQKENI. Trimming took 0 bases from V and 2 from J, leaving 13 bases between them. This CDR3 has 16 residues. Here the CDR3 reads CASSPPYSGINYGYTF. In DNA form, the CDR3 reads TGTGCCAGCTCACCACCGTATTCAGGAATAAACTATGGCTACACCTTC.